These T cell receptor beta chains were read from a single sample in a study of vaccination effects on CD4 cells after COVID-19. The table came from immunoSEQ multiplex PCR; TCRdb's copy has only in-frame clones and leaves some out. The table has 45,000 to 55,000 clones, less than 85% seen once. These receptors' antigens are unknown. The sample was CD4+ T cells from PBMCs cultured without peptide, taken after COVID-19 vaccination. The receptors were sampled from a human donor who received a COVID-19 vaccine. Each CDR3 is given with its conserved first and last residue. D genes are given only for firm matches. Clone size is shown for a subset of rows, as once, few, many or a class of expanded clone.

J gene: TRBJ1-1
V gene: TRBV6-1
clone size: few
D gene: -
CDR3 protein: CASSERRQSYTEAFF
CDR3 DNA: TGTGCCAGCAGTGAACGTAGACAGTCCTACACTGAAGCTTTCTTT

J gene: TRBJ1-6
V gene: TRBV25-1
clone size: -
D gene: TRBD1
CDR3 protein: CASSEQGDNSPLHF
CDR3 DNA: TGTGCCAGCAGTGAACAGGGGGATAATTCACCCCTCCACTTT

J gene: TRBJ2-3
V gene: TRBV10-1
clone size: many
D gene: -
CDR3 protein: CASRGITDTQYF
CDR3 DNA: TGCGCCAGCAGAGGGATTACAGATACGCAGTATTTT

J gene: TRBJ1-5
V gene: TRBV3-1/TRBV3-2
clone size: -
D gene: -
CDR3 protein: CASSRGGGRDQPQHF
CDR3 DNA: TGTGCCAGCAGCCGGGGTGGAGGGAGAGATCAGCCCCAGCATTTT

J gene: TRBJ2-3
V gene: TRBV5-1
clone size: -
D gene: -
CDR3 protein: CASSPGWGTWQYF
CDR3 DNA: TGCGCCAGCAGCCCGGGCTGGGGGACTTGGCAGTATTTT

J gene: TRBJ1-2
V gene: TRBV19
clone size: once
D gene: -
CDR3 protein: CASSNRGEGTSSYGYTF
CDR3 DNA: TGTGCCAGTAGTAATCGGGGAGAAGGTACTAGTAGCTATGGCTACACCTTC

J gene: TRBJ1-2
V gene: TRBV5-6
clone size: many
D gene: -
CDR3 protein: CASSLFSYGYTF
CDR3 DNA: TGTGCCAGCAGCTTGTTTTCATATGGCTACACCTTC

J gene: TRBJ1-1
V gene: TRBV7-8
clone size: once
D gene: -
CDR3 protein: CASSAITEAFF
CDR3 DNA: TGTGCCAGCAGCGCCATTACTGAAGCTTTCTTT

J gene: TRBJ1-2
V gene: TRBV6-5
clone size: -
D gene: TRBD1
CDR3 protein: CASSYLTGGAVTFF
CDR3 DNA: TGTGCCAGCAGTTACCTAACAGGGGGCGCGGTCACCTTCTTC

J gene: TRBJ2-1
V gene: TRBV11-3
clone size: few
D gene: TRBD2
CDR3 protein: CASSSSAGYYNEQFF
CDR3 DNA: TGTGCCAGCAGCTCATCAGCGGGATACTACAATGAGCAGTTCTTC

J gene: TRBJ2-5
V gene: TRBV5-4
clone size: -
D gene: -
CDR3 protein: CASNHRDFETQYF
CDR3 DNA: TGTGCCAGCAACCATCGGGACTTTGAGACCCAGTACTTC

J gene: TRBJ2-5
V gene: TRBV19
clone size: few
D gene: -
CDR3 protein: CASSSTAGPETQYF
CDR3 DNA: TGTGCCAGTAGTAGTACGGCAGGGCCAGAGACCCAGTACTTC

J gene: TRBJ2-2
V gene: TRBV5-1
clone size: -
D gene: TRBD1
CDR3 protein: CASSYNLRGLGTGELFF
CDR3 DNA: TGCGCCAGCAGCTACAACCTCAGGGGGCTGGGCACCGGGGAGCTGTTTTTT

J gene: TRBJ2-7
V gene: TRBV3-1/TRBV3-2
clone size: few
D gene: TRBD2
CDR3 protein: CASSQIPSMGLAGGPEQYF
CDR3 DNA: TGTGCCAGCAGCCAAATCCCTTCTATGGGACTAGCGGGAGGGCCCGAGCAGTACTTC

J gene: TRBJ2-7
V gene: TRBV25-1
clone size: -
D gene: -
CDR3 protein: CASSESGGSYEQYF
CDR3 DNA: TGTGCCAGCAGTGAATCCGGTGGATCCTACGAGCAGTACTTC

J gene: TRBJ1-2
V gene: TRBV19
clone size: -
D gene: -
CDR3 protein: CASSIYGRSNYGYTF
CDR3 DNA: TGTGCCAGTAGTATATACGGCAGATCCAACTATGGCTACACCTTC

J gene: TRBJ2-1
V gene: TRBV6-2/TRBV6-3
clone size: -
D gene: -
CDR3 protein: CASSPRGRGPNNEQFF
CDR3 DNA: TGTGCCAGCAGCCCACGAGGGCGGGGGCCAAACAATGAGCAGTTCTTC

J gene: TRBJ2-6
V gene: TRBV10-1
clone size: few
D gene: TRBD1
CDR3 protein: CASRRQGTPRSGANVLTF
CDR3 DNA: TGCGCCAGCAGACGACAGGGGACTCCCAGGTCTGGGGCCAACGTCCTGACTTTC

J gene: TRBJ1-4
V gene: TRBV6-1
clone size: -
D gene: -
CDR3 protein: CASSEGTLNEKLFF
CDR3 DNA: TGTGCCAGCAGTGAAGGGACCCTTAATGAAAAACTGTTTTTT

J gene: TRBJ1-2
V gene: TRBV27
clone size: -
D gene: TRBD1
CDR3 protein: CASSRDREYGYTF
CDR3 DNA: TGTGCCAGCAGCCGGGACAGGGAATATGGCTACACCTTC

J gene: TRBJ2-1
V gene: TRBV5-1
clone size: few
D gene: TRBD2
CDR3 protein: CASRLLAGVYNEQFF
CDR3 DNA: TGCGCCAGCAGGCTCCTGGCGGGGGTCTACAATGAGCAGTTCTTC

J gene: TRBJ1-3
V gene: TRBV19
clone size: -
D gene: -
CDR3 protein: CASSMGRTMDTIYF
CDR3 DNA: TGTGCCAGTAGTATGGGGCGGACGATGGACACCATATATTTT

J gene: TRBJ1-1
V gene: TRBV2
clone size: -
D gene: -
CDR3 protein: CASSGSRNTEAFF
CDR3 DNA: TGTGCCAGCAGTGGGAGTCGCAACACTGAAGCTTTCTTT

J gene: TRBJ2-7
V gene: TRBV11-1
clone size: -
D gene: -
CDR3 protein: CASGRGDGSYEQYF
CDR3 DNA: TGTGCCAGCGGCCGTGGGGATGGGTCCTACGAGCAGTACTTC

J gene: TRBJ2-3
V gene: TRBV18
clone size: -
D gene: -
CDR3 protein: CASSPMGVTDTQYF
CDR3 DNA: TGTGCCAGCTCCCCCATGGGGGTGACAGATACGCAGTATTTT

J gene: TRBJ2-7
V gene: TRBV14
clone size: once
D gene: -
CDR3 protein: CASSPDLSGSYEQYF
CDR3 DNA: TGTGCCAGCAGCCCCGATCTTTCAGGGTCCTACGAGCAGTACTTC

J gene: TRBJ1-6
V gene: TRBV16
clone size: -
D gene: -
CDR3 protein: CASSQSGQGNSPLHF
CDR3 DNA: TGTGCCAGCAGCCAATCCGGGCAGGGGAATTCACCCCTCCACTTT

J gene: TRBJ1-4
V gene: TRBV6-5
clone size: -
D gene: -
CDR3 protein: CASSYSTNEKLFF
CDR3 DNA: TGTGCCAGCAGTTACTCTACTAATGAAAAACTGTTTTTT

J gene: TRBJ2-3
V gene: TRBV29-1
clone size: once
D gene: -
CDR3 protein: CSVRDGTDTQYF
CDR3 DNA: TGCAGCGTCCGCGACGGCACAGATACGCAGTATTTT

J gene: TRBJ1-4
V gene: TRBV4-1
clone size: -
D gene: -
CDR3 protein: CASSQGDLGITATNEKLFF
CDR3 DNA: TGCGCCAGCAGCCAGGGAGATTTGGGGATTACCGCAACTAATGAAAAACTGTTTTTT

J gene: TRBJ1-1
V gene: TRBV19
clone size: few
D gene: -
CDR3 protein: CASRGAGSTEAFF
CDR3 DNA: TGTGCCAGTAGAGGTGCAGGGTCCACTGAAGCTTTCTTT

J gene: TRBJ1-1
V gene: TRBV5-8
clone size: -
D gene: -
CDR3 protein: CASSLEGNTEAFF
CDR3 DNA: TGTGCCAGCAGCTTGGAAGGGAACACTGAAGCTTTCTTT

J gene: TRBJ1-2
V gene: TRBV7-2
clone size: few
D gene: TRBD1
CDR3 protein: CASSRDRVNYGYTF
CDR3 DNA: TGTGCCAGCAGCCGGGACAGGGTAAACTATGGCTACACCTTC

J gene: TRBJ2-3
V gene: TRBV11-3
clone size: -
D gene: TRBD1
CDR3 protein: CASSNDRETDTQYF
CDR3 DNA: TGTGCCAGCAGTAACGACAGGGAAACAGATACGCAGTATTTT

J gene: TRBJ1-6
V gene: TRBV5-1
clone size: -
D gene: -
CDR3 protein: CASSFTGKDSPLHF
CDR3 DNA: TGCGCCAGCAGCTTTACAGGGAAGGATTCACCCCTCCACTTT

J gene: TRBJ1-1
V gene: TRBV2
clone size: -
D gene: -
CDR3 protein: CASSEEVWGVENTEAFF
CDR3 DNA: TGTGCCAGCAGTGAAGAGGTGTGGGGGGTCGAGAACACTGAAGCTTTCTTT

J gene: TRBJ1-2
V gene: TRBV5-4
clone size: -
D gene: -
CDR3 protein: CASHGTPKDGYTF
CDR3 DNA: TGTGCCAGCCACGGGACCCCTAAAGATGGCTACACCTTC

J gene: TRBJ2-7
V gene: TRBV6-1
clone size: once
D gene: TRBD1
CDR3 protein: CASSEPGTGVYEQYF
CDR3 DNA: TGTGCCAGCAGTGAACCCGGGACAGGAGTCTACGAGCAGTACTTC

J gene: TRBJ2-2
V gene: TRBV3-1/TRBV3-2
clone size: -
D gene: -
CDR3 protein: CASSQVSFTGELFF
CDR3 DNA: TGTGCCAGCAGCCAAGTGTCATTTACCGGGGAGCTGTTTTTT

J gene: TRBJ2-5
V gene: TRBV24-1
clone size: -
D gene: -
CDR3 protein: CATSDLQGGRETQYF
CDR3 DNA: TGTGCCACCAGTGATTTGCAGGGGGGGAGGGAGACCCAGTACTTC

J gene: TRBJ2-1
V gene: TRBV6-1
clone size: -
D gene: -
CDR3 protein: CASSERPASRDEQFF
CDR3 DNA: TGTGCCAGCAGTGAGAGGCCAGCCTCTAGGGATGAGCAGTTCTTC

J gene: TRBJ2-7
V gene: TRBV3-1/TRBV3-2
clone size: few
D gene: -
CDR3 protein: CASSQGRASRAYEQYF
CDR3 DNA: TGTGCCAGCAGCCAAGGGCGGGCTAGCCGCGCCTACGAGCAGTACTTC

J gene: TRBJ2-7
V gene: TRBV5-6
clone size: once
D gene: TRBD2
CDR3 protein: CASSPGLGEQYF
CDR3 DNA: TGTGCCAGCAGCCCGGGACTAGGTGAGCAGTACTTC

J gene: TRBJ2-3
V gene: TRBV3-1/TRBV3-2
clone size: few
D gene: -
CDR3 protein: CASSHSRDTQYF
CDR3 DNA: TGTGCCAGCAGCCATAGCCGGGATACGCAGTATTTT

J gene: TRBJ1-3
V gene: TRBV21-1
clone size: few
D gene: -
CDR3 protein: CASSKKGHFGNTIYF
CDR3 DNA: TGTGCCAGCAGCAAAAAGGGGCATTTTGGAAACACCATATATTTT

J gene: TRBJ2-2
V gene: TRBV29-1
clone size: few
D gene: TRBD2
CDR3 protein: CSVLWIAGDVSGELFF
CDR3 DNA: TGCAGCGTCCTATGGATAGCGGGAGATGTGTCCGGGGAGCTGTTTTTT